This T cell receptor (beta chain) was captured by sequencing in a study of CD8+ T cells in alopecia areata. cDNA serving as the sequencing template came from extracted, reverse transcribed RNA. The table came from immunoSEQ multiplex PCR; TCRdb's copy has only in-frame clones and leaves some out. The sample shows around 120,000 clones, around 60% of them seen only once. The V end lost 6 bases, the J end lost 0 bases, and 18 bases lay between the germline ends. The CDR3 contains 17 residues. Germline assignment: CDR1 MNHGY and CDR2 SAAAGT. Treatment: oral pan-JAK inhibitor, 5-10 mg twice daily. The authors sorted CD4+ and CD8+ T cells from PBMCs.

The source was CD4+ T cells sorted from blood, collected at week 4, from a patient treated with tofacitinib. The source is a human donor with alopecia areata. This sequence joins TRBV6-8 and TRBJ2-4, with D perhaps TRBD1 (6 bases). CDR3 DNA sequence: TGTGCCAGCAGCCACACCCTCGGACAGTTAGCCAAAAACATTCAGTACTTC. It translates to CASSHTLGQLAKNIQYF.